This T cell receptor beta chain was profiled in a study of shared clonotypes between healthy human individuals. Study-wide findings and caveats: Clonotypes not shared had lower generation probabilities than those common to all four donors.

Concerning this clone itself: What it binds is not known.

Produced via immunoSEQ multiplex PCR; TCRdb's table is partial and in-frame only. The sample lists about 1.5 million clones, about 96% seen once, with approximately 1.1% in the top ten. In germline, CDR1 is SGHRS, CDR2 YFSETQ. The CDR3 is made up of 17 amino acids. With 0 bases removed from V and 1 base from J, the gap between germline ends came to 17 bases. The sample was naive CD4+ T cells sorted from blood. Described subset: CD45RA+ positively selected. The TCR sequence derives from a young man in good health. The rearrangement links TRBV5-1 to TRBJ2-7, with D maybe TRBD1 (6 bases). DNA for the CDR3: TGCGCCAGCAGCTTGGGAAGCAGGGGACCCGCATCCTACGAGCAGTACTTC. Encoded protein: CASSLGSRGPASYEQYF.